Following are 18 T cell receptor beta chains from one sample sequenced in a study of regulatory T cells in long-lasting Graves disease. Time point described: persistent/refractory GD, antithyroid drugs over 5 years with positive TRAb. From RNA extracted from PBMCs, the TCR library was made. HTBI primers from iRepertoire and Arm-PCR of CDR3 regions yielded the TCR beta libraries. One entry per CDR3 protein, called by TCRdb with MiXCR from the multiplex PCR reads. The sample yields under 500,000 distinct CDR3 sequences, around 21% seen once. Here the sequenced sample was peripheral blood mononuclear cells (PBMCs), taken when the disease was refractory, from a patient treated with antithyroid drugs. These receptors came from a female donor with Graves disease.

The CDR3 DNA reads TGTGCCAGCAGCCAAGACCCCGGGACAGGGGGTTGGGAGCAGTACTTC. Its translation: CASSQDPGTGGWEQYF. The gene calls are TRBV4-2 and TRBJ2-7; 11 nucleotides agree with TRBD1. The germline V gene has CDR1 LGHNA and CDR2 YNFKEQ. J lost 7 bases, V lost 0 bases, and 8 bases had no gene match. CDR3 length: 16 amino acids.

This clonotype showed up just a few times. The V and J genes are TRBV30 and TRBJ1-1; D is perhaps TRBD1 (5 bases). CDR3 length: 12 amino acids. V dropped 4 bases and J dropped 4 bases, with 10 bases sitting between them. The V gene's germline CDR1 is GTSNPN and CDR2 SVGIG (reference sequence). The CDR3 region is CAWTTGGTEAFF. For the CDR3, the DNA is TGTGCCTGGACTACTGGGGGCACTGAAGCTTTCTTT.

V gene TRBV6-1 combines with J gene TRBJ2-2; the match to TRBD1 covers 8 bases. This CDR3 has 14 amino acids. Trimming cost V 6 bases and J 8 bases; bases outside gene matches: 8. Germline loops: CDR1 MNHNS, CDR2 SASEGT. The CDR3 region is CASSSDRESGELFF. In DNA form, the CDR3 reads TGTGCCAGCAGCTCGGACAGGGAGTCAGGGGAGCTGTTTTTT.

The genes are TRBV28 and TRBJ2-1, with 16 bases matching TRBD2. J was trimmed by 7 bases and V by 5 bases; bases with no gene match: 14. The CDR3 runs 19 residues. CDR1 and CDR2 (germline): MDHEN, SYDVKM. CDR3 DNA: TGTGCCAGCAGTCCCCCCGGGACTAGCGGGAGGGTCTTCAAGAATGAGCAGTTCTTC. This codes for CASSPPGTSGRVFKNEQFF.

In this sample, this clonotype turned up many times. This chain uses TRBV7-9 with TRBJ2-7, with D tentatively TRBD1 (5 bases). This CDR3 has 14 residues. Germline V gene sequence: CDR1 SEHNR, CDR2 FQNEAQ (reference sequence). Trimming pared 5 bases from V and 3 bases from J, leaving 14 bases between. The CDR3 reads CASSNQGEIYEQYF. The CDR3 DNA is TGTGCCAGCAGCAATCAAGGGGAAATCTACGAGCAGTACTTC.

Many counts were recorded for this clonotype. The V gene is TRBV5-1, the J gene TRBJ1-1; D gene uncertain. V lost 0 bases, J lost 1 base, and 10 bases lay in between. The CDR3 length is 15 residues. Germline CDR1 reads SGHRS; CDR2 reads YFSETQ. The DNA for the CDR3 is TGCGCCAGCAGCTTGGGATTGGGAGAGAACACTGAAGCTTTCTTT. It specifies CASSLGLGENTEAFF.

With respect to this clonotype: A far larger clone lies a single base away; this is likely a read error. V is TRBV6-1 and J is TRBJ1-1; no firm D call. The V gene's germline CDR1 is MNHNS and CDR2 SASEGT. The CDR3 has 14 residues. As DNA, the CDR3 is TGTGCCAGCAGTTACAACGGAGGAAACACTGAAGCTTCCTTT. This translates into CASSYNGGNTEASF.

This clonotype has at least ten counts. V is TRBV6-1 and J is TRBJ1-2, with 7 bases aligning to TRBD1. The V gene's germline CDR1 is MNHNS and CDR2 SASEGT. The CDR3 loop spans 14 amino acids. Trimming at V came to 7 bases and at J to 5 bases, leaving 10 bases not matched to a gene. The CDR3 nucleotides read TGTGCCAGCAAGAAAGGGGGCACGACTTATGGCTACACCTTC. Amino acid sequence: CASKKGGTTYGYTF.

In regard to this clonotype: A read error is the likely source, as a far larger clone sits one nucleotide away. The rearrangement joins TRBV7-2 to TRBJ2-5, with D possibly being TRBD1 (6 bases). The CDR3 spans 14 residues. Germline V gene lookup returns CDR1 SGHTA and CDR2 FQGNSA. The CDR3 coding sequence is TGTGCCAGCAGCTCAAGACCAGGGGCGGAGACCCAGCACTTC. This encodes CASSSRPGAETQHF.

The chain couples TRBV15 to TRBJ1-2; D might be TRBD1 (6 bases). Trimming left V 3 bases short and J 2 bases short, with 13 bases between. CDR3 length: 15 amino acids. Per the germline V gene, CDR1 is LNHNV and CDR2 is YYDKDF (reference sequence). The CDR3 reads CATSRGRGPNYGYTF. CDR3 bases: TGTGCCACCAGCAGGGGCAGGGGACCGAACTATGGCTACACCTTC.

V and J are TRBV29-1 and TRBJ2-7; 9 positions agree with TRBD2. Losses at the gene ends were 3 bases for V and 4 bases for J; bases not matched to a gene: 7. The CDR3 contains 14 residues. Germline lookup yields CDR1 SQVTM and CDR2 ANQGSEA. CDR3 amino acids: CSVELAGDWYEQYF. The CDR3 DNA follows: TGCAGCGTTGAGTTAGCGGGAGACTGGTACGAGCAGTACTTC.

This clonotype was found a few times. The chain has TRBV12-3 or TRBV12-4 and TRBJ2-7; D is uncertain. The CDR3 length is 14 residues. The V end was cut by 6 bases, the J end by 6 bases, with 18 bases between. The CDR3 DNA follows: TGTGCCAGCAGCTCATCAATAGGGCTCCTCGAGCAGTACTTC. Translated, it gives CASSSSIGLLEQYF.

This clonotype was observed at least ten times. The gene calls are TRBV28 and TRBJ2-7; tentative D call: TRBD2 (6 bases). The CDR3 length is 16 residues. V was trimmed by 3 bases and J by 2 bases, leaving 17 bases between them. CDR1 MDHEN and CDR2 SYDVKM come from the germline V gene. The CDR3 loop reads CASSFPMGGVTYEQYF. CDR3 sequence (DNA): TGTGCCAGCAGTTTCCCCATGGGCGGGGTTACCTACGAGCAGTACTTC.

This clonotype has a handful of counts. J is TRBJ2-7 and V is TRBV5-1; 9 bases match TRBD2. This CDR3 contains 13 residues. Germline loops: CDR1 SGHRS, CDR2 YFSETQ. With 2 bases clipped from V and 6 bases from J, the junction kept 3 bases outside the gene matches. CDR3 DNA sequence: TGCGCCAGCAGCTTTAGCGGGAGCAGCGAGCAGTACTTC. Translated: CASSFSGSSEQYF.

In its sample, this clonotype was seen many times. The rearrangement uses TRBV28 and TRBJ2-7; the D gene is possibly TRBD1 (5 bases). The CDR3 extends over 13 amino acids. V was pared by 7 bases and J by 5 bases, with 15 bases between. Germline V lookup: CDR1 MDHEN, CDR2 SYDVKM. Written as DNA, the CDR3 is TGTGCCAGCAATTACAGGTCGGTCAACGAGCAGTACTTC. It encodes CASNYRSVNEQYF.

The table lists this clonotype with many counts. J is TRBJ2-7 and V is TRBV18; perhaps TRBD2 as D (5 bases). From germline, CDR1 is KGHSH and CDR2 LQKENI. V lost 0 bases to trimming and J lost 3 bases, with 9 bases between them. This CDR3 region has 14 residues. CDR3: CASSPPGVLYEQYF. The DNA of the CDR3 is TGTGCCAGCTCACCACCCGGGGTTCTCTACGAGCAGTACTTC.

This clonotype was seen ten or more times. The rearrangement links TRBV5-1 to TRBJ2-7; 8 bases align to TRBD1. In germline, CDR1 is SGHRS, CDR2 YFSETQ. CDR3 length: 14 residues. Losses at the gene ends were 4 bases for V and 3 bases for J; bases not matched to a gene: 6. CDR3 sequence (DNA): TGCGCCAGCAGCGCTGGGACAGGCCTCTACGAGCAGTACTTC. It codes for CASSAGTGLYEQYF.

The chain couples TRBV3-1 to TRBJ2-3, with D tentatively TRBD2 (6 bases). CDR3 length: 17 amino acids. Germline loops: CDR1 LGHDT, CDR2 YNNKEL (reference sequence). The ends were cut back, 3 bases at V and 6 bases at J, with 22 bases in the middle. The CDR3 DNA follows: TGTGCCAGCAGCCAGTCTACGGACTACCTTTGGTCTGATACGCAGTATTTT. It codes for CASSQSTDYLWSDTQYF.